This entry describes one T cell receptor (beta chain). Following RNA extraction, reverse transcription yielded cDNA that acted as the sequencing template. Assay used: immunoSEQ multiplex PCR; TCRdb lists only in-frame clones, some missing. The repertoire holds 150,000 or so clones, nearly 55% seen once, with about a sixth in the top ten. The sample's treatment: oral pan-JAK inhibitor, 5-10 mg twice daily. These data come from a study of CD8+ T cells in alopecia areata. CDR3 length: 16 residues. Trimming pared 4 bases from V and 6 bases from J, leaving 18 bases between. Germline V gene lookup returns CDR1 MGHDK and CDR2 SYGVNS.

This clonotype was obtained from a human donor with alopecia areata. This specimen was CD8+ T cells sorted from blood, taken at week 4, from a patient treated with tofacitinib. The V and J genes are TRBV25-1 and TRBJ1-4; tentative D call: TRBD1 (5 bases). The CDR3 DNA reads TGTGCCAGCAGTGCTAACAGAGGGGTGGCGGATGAAAAACTGTTTTTT. It codes for CASSANRGVADEKLFF.